The 20 T cell receptor beta chains reported below all come from one sample, sequenced in a study of blood T cell repertoires in COVID-19 (dated by TCRdb to about 2020). The library came from the immunoSEQ multiplex PCR assay. What TCRdb holds here is the immuneACCESS table cut down to in-frame rearrangements. Part of the clones is not present; checked against another copy, under half of the missing clones reflect an unresolved V gene, and the others are unexplained. The sample data list around 28,000 clones, and 89% of these were observed just once. The biggest ten clones account for roughly 2.7% of the sample. Sequencing input: peripheral blood. These receptors all stem from a human donor in a cohort sampled during active COVID-19.

The chain carries TRBV11-2 and TRBJ2-5, with D maybe TRBD2 (6 bases). V lost 5 bases and J 1 base, leaving 11 bases between the germline ends. The length of the CDR3 is 14 residues. The germline V gene has CDR1 SGHAT and CDR2 FQNNGV. CDR3: CASSLGLTQETQYF. The CDR3 nucleotides are TGTGCCAGCAGCCTGGGACTGACCCAAGAGACCCAGTACTTC.

Concerning this clone: One end of the junction does not line up with germline, which may come from a read error. This specimen includes other DNA sequences encoding the same CDR3. The chain combines TRBV6-5 with TRBJ2-2; 7 positions agree with TRBD1. The CDR3 spans 14 residues. Per germline, CDR1 MNHEY and CDR2 SVGAGI. In DNA, the CDR3 is TGCGCCGGCCAACGGGACAGATCCACCGGGGAGCTGTTTTTT. It codes for CAGQRDRSTGELFF.

The CDR3 bases are TGTGCCAGCAGTACTCAGGGAGGGCAGCCCCAGCATTTT. Translation gives CASSTQGGQPQHF. The V and J genes are TRBV6-4 and TRBJ1-5; tentatively, D is TRBD1 (5 bases). This CDR3 spans 13 amino acids. V was shortened by 5 bases and J by 7 bases, with 12 bases between the two germline ends. Germline V gene lookup returns CDR1 MRHNA and CDR2 SNTAGT.

J is TRBJ2-2 and V is TRBV5-1; 7 bases are a match to TRBD2. CDR3 length equals 14 residues. Germline values: CDR1 SGHRS, CDR2 YFSETQ. Trimming cost V 4 bases and J 5 bases; bases outside gene matches: 5. CDR3 DNA sequence: TGCGCCAGCAGCAACGCGGGGGAAACCGGGGAGCTGTTTTTT. Translation: CASSNAGETGELFF.

The rearrangement uses TRBV5-1 and TRBJ1-2, with D maybe TRBD1 (5 bases). The germline CDR1 and CDR2 sequences are SGHRS and YFSETQ. This CDR3 has 13 amino acids. V was cut by 2 bases and J by 4 bases, with 9 bases left in between. The DNA for the CDR3 is TGCGCCAGCAGCTTCGACAGCACCTATGGCTACACCTTC. It translates to CASSFDSTYGYTF.

The J gene is TRBJ2-7, the V gene TRBV7-6; D perhaps matches TRBD1 (6 bases). CDR3 size: 15 residues. Germline lookup yields CDR1 SGHVS and CDR2 FNYEAQ. Trimming took 0 bases from V and 2 from J, leaving 11 bases between them. CDR3 sequence reads: CASSLAEQGPYEQYF. Written as DNA, the CDR3 is TGTGCCAGCAGCTTAGCCGAACAGGGCCCCTACGAGCAGTACTTC.

The DNA of the CDR3 is TGTGCCAGCAGCTGGGGACAGGGTTTGGACACTGAAGCTTTCTTT. Residues: CASSWGQGLDTEAFF. This chain links TRBV11-2 with TRBJ1-1; 9 nucleotides align to TRBD1. Per germline, CDR1 SGHAT and CDR2 FQNNGV. The CDR3 is 15 residues long. J was trimmed by 3 bases and V by 4 bases; bases with no gene match: 6.

V usage is TRBV7-9 and J usage is TRBJ1-2, with a weak D call TRBD1 (5 bases). V gave up 1 base and J gave up 8 bases, with 11 bases separating them. The length of the CDR3 is 13 residues. The germline V gene encodes CDR1 SEHNR and CDR2 FQNEAQ (reference sequence). CDR3 DNA: TGTGCCAGCAGCTTAGAAGGGGCCGGGGGCTACACCTTC. It yields the protein CASSLEGAGGYTF.

This chain uses TRBV3-1 (or the pseudogene TRBV3-2) with TRBJ1-1, with D possibly TRBD1 on 5 matching bases. The CDR3 loop spans 16 amino acids. Germline V gives CDR1 LGHDT, CDR2 YNNKEL (reference sequence). The V and J ends lost 0 bases and 5 bases respectively, with 16 bases between them. CDR3 amino acids: CASSQEPHTGGTEAFF. The CDR3 region has the DNA TGTGCCAGCAGCCAAGAGCCACACACAGGTGGTACTGAAGCTTTCTTT.

This clone was recorded once. The rearrangement joins TRBV7-2 to TRBJ1-2, with no clear D. This CDR3 spans 12 amino acids. The germline V gene has CDR1 SGHTA and CDR2 FQGNSA. V lost 5 bases and J 7 bases, leaving 11 bases between the germline ends. The DNA of the CDR3 is TGTGCCAGCAGCCCAGCGGGAGGTGGCTACACCTTC. Translation: CASSPAGGGYTF.

The rearrangement joins TRBV14 to TRBJ2-5; 9 bases agree with TRBD2. The V gene end was trimmed by 5 bases and the J gene end by 5 bases; junction bases not matched to a gene: 3. This CDR3 is built from 13 residues. Germline-derived CDR1 and CDR2 are SGHDN and FVKESK. CDR3 nucleotides: TGTGCCAGCAGCTCAGGACTAGCGGAGACCCAGTACTTC. Translated, it gives CASSSGLAETQYF.

The chain uses TRBV19 and TRBJ1-1, with a weak D call TRBD1 (5 bases). Deletions cut 2 bases from V and 3 bases from J, with 10 bases between. Germline loops: CDR1 LNHDA, CDR2 SQIVND (reference sequence). The CDR3 is made up of 14 amino acids. This CDR3 reads CASSIQGVDTEAFF. The CDR3 coding sequence is TGTGCCAGTAGTATACAGGGCGTAGACACTGAAGCTTTCTTT.

J is TRBJ2-3 and V is TRBV5-1; TRBD1 aligns across 12 bases. The V gene's germline CDR1 is SGHRS and CDR2 YFSETQ. V gave up 4 bases and J gave up 2 bases; unmatched junction bases: 8. This CDR3 comprises 17 residues. The CDR3 nucleotides are TGCGCCAGCAGCCCCGGGACAGGGGGCATACCCACAGATACGCAGTATTTT. Its translation: CASSPGTGGIPTDTQYF.

Only one count was recorded for this clone. V usage is TRBV3-1 (or the pseudogene TRBV3-2) and J usage is TRBJ1-1, with a tentative D call TRBD1 (5 bases). The germline V and J ends were trimmed by 2 bases and 11 bases, with 9 bases remaining between them. Per the germline V gene, CDR1 is LGHDT and CDR2 is YNNKEL (reference sequence). This CDR3 contains 11 residues. The CDR3 here is CASSQTGDAFF. The DNA of the CDR3 is TGTGCCAGCAGCCAAACAGGAGACGCTTTCTTT.

This clone was recorded a few times. The genes are TRBV11-2 and TRBJ2-3, with 8 bases that match TRBD1. Germline trimming cut 4 bases from V and 6 bases from J; bases unmatched to any gene: 6. Per the germline V gene, CDR1 is SGHAT and CDR2 is FQNNGV. This CDR3 spans 14 amino acids. The CDR3 here is CASSSQGAGDTQYF. CDR3 DNA: TGTGCCAGCAGCTCTCAGGGGGCAGGTGATACGCAGTATTTT.

This clone was counted between two and nine times. The chain is built from TRBV5-5 and TRBJ2-2; D possibly corresponds to TRBD1 (6 bases). The CDR3 is 15 amino acids. Trimming removed 3 bases from V and 3 bases from J, with 12 bases in between. Germline V gene lookup returns CDR1 SGHKS and CDR2 YYEKEE (reference sequence). The CDR3 is CASSWWGQDTGELFF. Here the CDR3 DNA reads TGTGCCAGCAGCTGGTGGGGGCAAGACACCGGGGAGCTGTTTTTT.

The chain uses TRBV19 and TRBJ1-2; D is unclear. CDR3 length: 13 residues. Germline V gene data show CDR1 as LNHDA and CDR2 as SQIVND (reference sequence). Trimming took 4 bases from V and 0 from J, leaving 6 bases between them. CDR3 nucleotides: TGTGCCAGTAGTAGGGAGACTAACTATGGCTACACCTTC. Protein sequence: CASSRETNYGYTF.

The V and J genes are TRBV7-9 and TRBJ2-3; maybe TRBD2 (6 bases). The CDR3 consists of 11 residues. Germline V gene lookup returns CDR1 SEHNR and CDR2 FQNEAQ (reference sequence). CDR3 DNA sequence: TGTGCGGGACTCTTTCTAGATACGCAGTATTTT. Its protein product is CAGLFLDTQYF.

The J gene is TRBJ1-3, the V gene TRBV19; no definite D call. V lost 5 bases and J lost 2, with 19 bases in between. The germline V gene has CDR1 LNHDA and CDR2 SQIVND (reference sequence). The CDR3 consists of 17 residues. CDR3 protein: CASSPSAYDGAGNTIYF. Here the CDR3 DNA reads TGTGCCAGTAGTCCCTCCGCTTACGACGGAGCTGGAAACACCATATATTTT. Filled out from reference TRBV19 and TRBJ1-3, the complete variable domain reads DGGITQSPKYLFRKEGQNVTLSCEQNLNHDAMYWYRQDPGQGLRLIYYSQIVNDFQKGDIAEGYSVSREKKESFPLTVTSAQKNPTAFYLCASSPSAYDGAGNTIYFGEGSWLTVV.

V usage is TRBV6-2 or TRBV6-3 and J usage is TRBJ1-2; D not resolved. CDR3 length equals 13 residues. Trimming stripped 4 bases from V and 6 bases from J, with 12 bases between. Germline lookup yields CDR1 MNHEY and CDR2 SVGEGT. Here the CDR3 DNA reads TGTGCCAGCAGTTCCTCCCGGGGAAATGGCTACACCTTC. This gives the protein CASSSSRGNGYTF.